The 14 T cell receptor beta chains below were found in one sample sequenced in a study of vaccination and CD4 T cells after COVID-19. Time point described: late sampling 161 to 241 days after vaccination in a few convalescent patients. Indicated treatment: approximately nine-day PBMC culture with coronavirus spike peptide pools or control peptides (ViraFEST assay). These receptors lack a known antigen. An Oncomine TCR Beta short-read assay was used to sequence the DNA from cultured CD4+ T cells. TCRdb recomputed calls from the PCR reads with MiXCR, one row per CDR3 protein. The table records about 21,000 distinct CDR3 sequences, around two fifths of them present only once. The starting material was CD4+ T cells from blood, cultured in vitro, obtained about 7 months after SARS-CoV-2 vaccination. These receptors were collected from a human donor who had recovered from COVID-19.

This rearrangement joins TRBV6-5 to TRBJ2-7, with D maybe TRBD2 (5 bases). With 2 bases removed from V and 1 base from J, the gap between germline ends came to 12 bases. From germline, CDR1 is MNHEY and CDR2 SVGAGI. CDR3 length: 15 residues. The CDR3 DNA reads as TGTGCCAGCAGTTACGGGAGTTCCCGTTCCTACGAGCAGTACTTC. It is translated as CASSYGSSRSYEQYF.

This sequence joins TRBV19 and TRBJ1-2; maybe TRBD1 (5 bases). Trimming pared 2 bases from V and 8 bases from J, leaving 12 bases between. The CDR3 covers 13 residues. Germline V gene sequence: CDR1 LNHDA, CDR2 SQIVND (reference sequence). CDR3 amino acids: CASSIFRANGYTF. The CDR3 coding sequence is TGTGCCAGTAGTATATTCAGGGCTAACGGCTACACCTTC. The full variable domain, in which reference TRBV19 and TRBJ1-2 provide the parts outside the CDR3, is DGGITQSPKYLFRKEGQNVTLSCEQNLNHDAMYWYRQDPGQGLRLIYYSQIVNDFQKGDIAEGYSVSREKKESFPLTVTSAQKNPTAFYLCASSIFRANGYTFGSGTRLTVV.

In nucleotides, the CDR3 is TGTGCCAGCAGTTACTCGGCGTCCAGGGACTACGAGCAGTACTTC. It translates to CASSYSASRDYEQYF. This chain uses TRBV6-5 with TRBJ2-7; a possible D gene is TRBD1 (5 bases). With 0 bases removed from V and 3 bases from J, the gap between germline ends came to 12 bases. Germline V lookup: CDR1 MNHEY, CDR2 SVGAGI. The CDR3 totals 15 residues.

This chain links TRBV20-1 with TRBJ2-7; maybe TRBD2 (5 bases). CDR1 and CDR2 (germline): DFQATT, SNEGSKA (reference sequence). This CDR3 region has 15 residues. Trimming took off 4 bases at V and 5 bases at J, with 21 bases between the two ends. CDR3: CSAIPKTTRWNEQYF. Written as DNA, the CDR3 is TGCAGTGCTATTCCCAAGACTACCCGTTGGAACGAGCAGTACTTC.

This clonotype is labeled medium-sized. This rearrangement joins TRBV20-1 to TRBJ2-1; no clear D gene. The CDR3 runs to 11 residues. The germline V gene has CDR1 DFQATT and CDR2 SNEGSKA (reference sequence). V was cut by 4 bases and J by 4 bases, with 5 bases left in between. As DNA, the CDR3 is TGCAGTGCTAACGTGTACAATGAGCAGTTCTTC. Protein sequence: CSANVYNEQFF.

This clonotype was observed a few times. V usage is TRBV27 and J usage is TRBJ2-5, with 10 positions matching TRBD2. The CDR3 is 16 amino acids. Germline V CDR1 and CDR2: MNHEY, SMNVEV (reference sequence). The junction had 8 bases not matched to a gene; V was cut back by 5 bases and J by 2 bases. The CDR3 here is CASSPAGGPLQETQYF. The CDR3 nucleotides are TGTGCCAGCAGTCCAGCGGGAGGGCCGTTACAAGAGACCCAGTACTTC.

J is TRBJ2-1 and V is TRBV25-1; D call uncertain. CDR1 MGHDK and CDR2 SYGVNS come from the germline V gene. Trimming removed 5 bases at V and 7 bases at J, with 15 bases between. The CDR3 has 14 residues. This CDR3 reads CASSPPGRGNEQFF. The CDR3 nucleotides read TGTGCCAGCAGTCCCCCTGGACGTGGGAATGAGCAGTTCTTC.

This sequence joins TRBV20-1 and TRBJ2-5; the match to TRBD2 covers 7 bases. The CDR3 covers 11 residues. Germline CDR1 reads DFQATT; CDR2 reads SNEGSKA (reference sequence). The trim removed 6 bases at V and 8 bases at J, leaving 6 bases unmatched. The CDR3 sequence is CSAAGDGTQYF. Written as DNA, the CDR3 is TGCAGTGCCGCGGGGGATGGCACCCAGTACTTC.

The rearrangement links TRBV20-1 to TRBJ2-2; 9 positions agree with TRBD2. The trim removed 7 bases at V and 9 bases at J, leaving 12 bases unmatched. Germline V gene lookup returns CDR1 DFQATT and CDR2 SNEGSKA (reference sequence). The CDR3 runs 14 residues. The DNA for the CDR3 is TGCAGTGTCGGGGCTAGCGGGATTGGCAGGGAGCTGTTTTTT. Protein: CSVGASGIGRELFF.

V usage is TRBV20-1 and J usage is TRBJ2-3; D ambiguous. Germline CDR1 and CDR2: DFQATT and SNEGSKA (reference sequence). The CDR3 contains 14 residues. V was trimmed by 0 bases and J by 2 bases, leaving 9 bases between them. CDR3 sequence reads: CSAREIRSTDTQYF. The CDR3 region has the DNA TGCAGTGCTAGAGAAATCCGGTCCACAGATACGCAGTATTTT.

A few counts support this clonotype. The chain carries TRBV20-1 and TRBJ2-2, with D perhaps matching TRBD2 (5 bases). V was trimmed by 6 bases and J by 8 bases, leaving 22 bases between them. The CDR3 length is 15 residues. Looked up from germline, CDR1 is DFQATT and CDR2 is SNEGSKA (reference sequence). CDR3 sequence (DNA): TGCAGTGCCAAAAGAGGGCATCCAGAGGTTGGGGAGCTGTTTTTT. This sequence encodes CSAKRGHPEVGELFF.

This clonotype has more than one count but fewer than ten. The chain uses TRBV24-1 and TRBJ2-5; 7 bases are shared with TRBD2. V shed 7 bases and J 10 bases; nucleotides not matched to a gene: 20. This CDR3 comprises 16 residues. Germline V CDR1 and CDR2: KGHDR, SFDVKD. The CDR3 sequence is CATSEDPGLPFGDQYF. The CDR3, as DNA: TGTGCCACCAGCGAAGACCCGGGACTACCATTTGGGGACCAGTACTTC.

The CDR3 is CASSGGQLQETQYF. Written as DNA, the CDR3 is TGTGCCAGCAGTGGAGGGCAGCTCCAAGAGACCCAGTACTTC. V and J are TRBV2 and TRBJ2-5; tentative D call: TRBD2 (5 bases). CDR1 is SNHLY, CDR2 FYNNEI, per germline. The CDR3 runs to 14 residues. Trimming stripped 4 bases from V and 1 base from J, with 10 bases between.

This clonotype has only a few counts. The chain recombines TRBV6-2 or TRBV6-3 with TRBJ1-5; D is perhaps TRBD1 (6 bases). The CDR3 has 14 residues. Germline CDR1 MNHEY, CDR2 SVGEGT. The V end was cut by 8 bases, the J end by 7 bases, with 18 bases between. CDR3 coding DNA: TGTGCCAGCGGCTCGGGGGGCGGAAGCCAGCCCCAGCATTTT. Translation gives CASGSGGGSQPQHF.